This T cell receptor (beta chain) was identified in a study of CD8 T cells in Susac syndrome. When the RNA was reverse transcribed, random hexamers were used with an input of 0.5 to 1 ug. The amplification used immunoSEQ multiplex PCR on TCR beta CDR3; it spanned 54 Vbeta and 13 Jbeta. TCRdb processed the immunoSEQ multiplex PCR reads anew with MiXCR; each CDR3 protein has one entry. The data hold around 170,000 distinct CDR3 sequences, with around 93% observed a single time. Negative magnetic isolation gave CD8+ and CD4+ cells; FACS enriched CD8+ TEMRA. This CDR3 has 15 residues. The V end was cut by 0 bases, the J end by 5 bases, with 16 bases between. Germline lookup yields CDR1 GTSNPN and CDR2 SVGIG (reference sequence).

This TCR was recovered from a human donor with Susac syndrome. The J gene is TRBJ2-5, the V gene TRBV30; a possible D gene is TRBD1 (6 bases). Sequencing was carried out using CD8+ T cells from PBMCs. The CDR3, as DNA: TGTGCCTGGAGTGTAATGTGGGGGCCGGAGGAGACCCAGTACTTC. Translating gives CAWSVMWGPEETQYF.